Listed here are 19 T cell receptor beta chains from one sample, sequenced in a study of T cell responses to AZD1222 COVID-19 vaccine. Assay used: immunoSEQ multiplex PCR; TCRdb lists only in-frame clones, some missing. The repertoire holds 100,000 to 150,000 clones, with roughly 90% as singletons. The specimen was peripheral blood, collected on day 0 of AZD1222 vaccination. Receptors originate from an adult in good health.

This clone was seen only once. The chain has TRBV6-2 or TRBV6-3 and TRBJ2-7; D remains ambiguous. V lost 5 bases and J lost 4, with 18 bases in between. Germline V gene sequence: CDR1 MNHEY, CDR2 SVGEGT. This CDR3 is built from 15 residues. CDR3 in amino acids: CASSMDPTVPYEQYF. CDR3 in DNA: TGTGCCAGCAGTATGGACCCAACGGTGCCATACGAGCAGTACTTC.

The CDR3 nucleotides are TGTGCCAGCAGCCCCAGGGGCGGGACGGAGAACACTGAAGCTTTCTTT. Its protein is CASSPRGGTENTEAFF. J is TRBJ1-1 and V is TRBV9, with D maybe TRBD1 (6 bases). Between the trimmed V and J ends, which lost 4 bases and 1 base, there was a span of 17 bases. CDR1 is SGDLS, CDR2 YYNGEE, per germline. The CDR3 covers 16 residues.

The chain uses TRBV6-6 and TRBJ1-3, with 7 bases fitting TRBD1. Germline loops: CDR1 MNHNY, CDR2 SVGAGI (reference sequence). CDR3 size: 14 residues. The junction had 6 bases not matched to a gene; V was cut back by 6 bases and J by 4 bases. This CDR3 reads CASSLQGSGNTIYF. CDR3 nucleotide sequence: TGTGCCAGCAGCCTACAGGGGTCGGGAAACACCATATATTTT.

This clone showed up just once. V is TRBV9 and J is TRBJ2-1; TRBD2 aligns across 11 bases. V lost 3 bases, J lost 5 bases, and 7 bases stayed unmatched. The germline V gene encodes CDR1 SGDLS and CDR2 YYNGEE. CDR3 length: 16 amino acids. The CDR3 DNA is TGTGCCAGCAGCGCGAAACTAGCGGGGGCCCACAATGAGCAGTTCTTC. This codes for CASSAKLAGAHNEQFF.

V and J are TRBV3-1 (or the pseudogene TRBV3-2) and TRBJ2-1; 14 nucleotides align to TRBD2. Germline V gives CDR1 LGHDT, CDR2 YNNKEL (reference sequence). This CDR3 region has 18 residues. Trimming cost V 1 base and J 6 bases; bases outside gene matches: 8. The CDR3 here is CASSQGLAGGASGNEQFF. CDR3 bases: TGTGCCAGCAGCCAAGGACTAGCGGGGGGGGCTTCTGGCAATGAGCAGTTCTTC.

The chain links TRBV7-9 to TRBJ2-3; D is unresolved. V lost 2 bases to trimming and J lost 5 bases, with 11 bases between them. Germline lookup yields CDR1 SEHNR and CDR2 FQNEAQ (reference sequence). CDR3 length: 14 amino acids. The CDR3 sequence: CASSLTLSGDTQYF. CDR3 coding DNA: TGTGCCAGCAGCTTAACGCTTTCCGGAGATACGCAGTATTTT.

The genes are TRBV25-1 and TRBJ1-2; 7 nucleotides match TRBD1. V gave up 3 bases and J gave up 2 bases; unmatched junction bases: 9. The germline gives CDR1 MGHDK, CDR2 SYGVNS. The CDR3 contains 16 residues. This chain's CDR3 is CASSEGGLQGNYGYTF. The CDR3 DNA reads as TGTGCCAGCAGTGAGGGGGGGTTACAGGGGAACTATGGCTACACCTTC.

The V call is TRBV12-5, the J call TRBJ2-2, with D perhaps TRBD2 (5 bases). Trimming stripped 9 bases from V and 3 bases from J, with 8 bases between. The germline V gene has CDR1 LGHNT and CDR2 FRNRAP. This CDR3 is built from 12 residues. The CDR3 DNA follows: TGTGCTAGCGGGATTTACACCGGGGAGCTGTTTTTT. Amino acid sequence: CASGIYTGELFF.

This clone showed up just once. This chain connects TRBV30 to TRBJ1-1; D is unresolved. The CDR3 sequence is 13 residues long. The germline gives CDR1 GTSNPN, CDR2 SVGIG (reference sequence). Deletions cut 0 bases from V and 6 bases from J, with 11 bases between. The CDR3, as DNA: TGTGCCTGGAGTGTACTAAAGGGCGCTGAAGCTTTCTTT. Encoded protein: CAWSVLKGAEAFF.

The J gene is TRBJ1-1, the V gene TRBV7-2; the D gene is possibly TRBD1 (6 bases). The V end lost 5 bases, the J end lost 6 bases, and 22 bases lay between the germline ends. The CDR3 is 16 amino acids. From germline, CDR1 is SGHTA and CDR2 FQGNSA. CDR3 in amino acids: CASSLNSPGGRAEAFF. The CDR3 region has the DNA TGTGCCAGCAGCCTAAATTCACCCGGGGGGCGGGCTGAAGCTTTCTTT.

The chain uses TRBV5-1 and TRBJ2-7, with unresolved D. CDR1 and CDR2 from the germline V gene are SGHRS and YFSETQ. V shed 4 bases and J shed 4 bases, with 15 bases lying between them. CDR3 size: 14 residues. The CDR3 is CASSTPALTYEQYF. CDR3 DNA: TGCGCCAGCAGCACACCCGCCCTAACTTACGAGCAGTACTTC.

The rearrangement links TRBV19 to TRBJ1-2; 9 bases line up with TRBD1. Trimming removed 7 bases from V and 3 bases from J; junction bases left unmatched: 3. CDR3 length: 13 residues. Germline CDR1 reads LNHDA; CDR2 reads SQIVND (reference sequence). Here the CDR3 DNA reads TGTGCCAGTACGCGGGACAGGGACTATGGCTACACCTTC. Translated: CASTRDRDYGYTF.

The chain is built from TRBV29-1 and TRBJ2-7, with TRBD1 matching over 8 bases. The CDR3 extends over 15 amino acids. The germline V gene has CDR1 SQVTM and CDR2 ANQGSEA. V dropped 4 bases and J dropped 1; count of bases not matched to a gene: 9. The CDR3 DNA is TGCAGCGTTGTTCGCACCCGGGACAGGTCCTACGAGCAGTACTTC. Protein product: CSVVRTRDRSYEQYF.

The chain employs TRBV9 and TRBJ2-1; TRBD1 matches at 7 bases. Germline CDR1 and CDR2: SGDLS and YYNGEE. The length of the CDR3 is 14 residues. The ends lost 4 bases at V and 8 bases at J; junction bases unmatched: 9. CDR3 amino acids: CASSLRTGWDEQFF. CDR3 nucleotide sequence: TGTGCCAGCAGCCTACGGACAGGTTGGGATGAGCAGTTCTTC.

DNA of the CDR3: TGTGCCAGCAGTCCAGACGGGGGTGGGAACGAGCAGTACTTC. Translation: CASSPDGGGNEQYF. The V call is TRBV9, the J call TRBJ2-7; D might be TRBD2 (6 bases). Trimming left V 5 bases short and J 5 bases short, with 17 bases between. This CDR3 has 14 residues. Germline loops: CDR1 SGDLS, CDR2 YYNGEE.

The rearrangement links TRBV11-2 to TRBJ2-5, with 8 positions matching TRBD2. CDR1 SGHAT and CDR2 FQNNGV come from the germline V gene. The CDR3 extends over 16 amino acids. Trimming at V came to 4 bases and at J to 0 bases, leaving 7 bases not matched to a gene. The CDR3 coding sequence is TGTGCCAGCAGCTGGGGCGGGGGGACGAACCAAGAGACCCAGTACTTC. Its translation is CASSWGGGTNQETQYF. The entire variable domain, with the rest obtained from reference TRBV11-2 and TRBJ2-5, is as follows: EAGVAQSPRYKIIEKRQSVAFWCNPISGHATLYWYQQILGQGPKLLIQFQNNGVVDDSQLPKDRFSAERLKGVDSTLKIQPAKLEDSAVYLCASSWGGGTNQETQYFGPGTRLLVL.

DNA of the CDR3: TGTGCCAGCAGCTTCAGTACCTCTGGGGCCAACGTCCTGACTTTC. Protein product: CASSFSTSGANVLTF. V gene TRBV11-2 combines with J gene TRBJ2-6, with D uncertain. The CDR3 length is 15 residues. The germline CDR1 and CDR2 sequences are SGHAT and FQNNGV. V dropped 3 bases and J dropped 0 bases, with 6 bases sitting between them.

The V gene is TRBV6-1, the J gene TRBJ1-5, with D hard to call. Trimming removed 3 bases at V and 3 bases at J, with 12 bases between. CDR3 length equals 15 residues. CDR1 is MNHNS, CDR2 SASEGT, per germline. The CDR3 region is CASSEPGDNNQPQHF. CDR3 nucleotide sequence: TGTGCCAGCAGTGAGCCGGGTGATAACAATCAGCCCCAGCATTTT.

CDR3: CASSDGLNTEAFF. The CDR3 nucleotides read TGTGCCAGCAGTGACGGCTTGAACACTGAAGCTTTCTTT. The rearrangement joins TRBV2 to TRBJ1-1; D is unresolved. This CDR3 has 13 residues. Between the trimmed V and J ends, which lost 3 bases and 0 bases, there was a span of 5 bases. Germline values: CDR1 SNHLY, CDR2 FYNNEI. Combining the CDR3 with reference TRBV2 and TRBJ1-1 gives the whole variable domain EPEVTQTPSHQVTQMGQEVILRCVPISNHLYFYWYRQILGQKVEFLVSFYNNEISEKSEIFDDQFSVERPDGSNFTLKIRSTKLEDSAMYFCASSDGLNTEAFFGQGTRLTVV.